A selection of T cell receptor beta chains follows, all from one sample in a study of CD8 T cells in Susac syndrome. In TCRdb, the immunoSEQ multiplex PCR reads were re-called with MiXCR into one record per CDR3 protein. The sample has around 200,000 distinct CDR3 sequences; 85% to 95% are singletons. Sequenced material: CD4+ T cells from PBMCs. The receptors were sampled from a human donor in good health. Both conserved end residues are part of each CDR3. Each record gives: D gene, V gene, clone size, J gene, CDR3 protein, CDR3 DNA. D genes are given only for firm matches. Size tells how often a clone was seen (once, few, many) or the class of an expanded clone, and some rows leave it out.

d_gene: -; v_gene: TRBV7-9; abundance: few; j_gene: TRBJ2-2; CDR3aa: CASSFGDTGELFF; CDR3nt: TGTGCCAGCAGCTTCGGTGACACCGGGGAGCTGTTTTTT
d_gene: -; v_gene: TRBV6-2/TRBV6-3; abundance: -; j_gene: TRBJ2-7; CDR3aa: CASSYVGDEQYF; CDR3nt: TGTGCCAGCAGTTACGTCGGGGACGAGCAGTACTTC
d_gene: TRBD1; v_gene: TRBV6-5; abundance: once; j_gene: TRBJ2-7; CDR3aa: CASSYFALGQGEGEQYF; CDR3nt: TGTGCCAGCAGTTACTTCGCCTTAGGACAGGGGGAAGGCGAGCAGTACTTC
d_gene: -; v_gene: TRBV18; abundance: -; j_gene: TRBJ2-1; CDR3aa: CASSPENEQFF; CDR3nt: TGTGCCAGCTCACCTGAGAATGAGCAGTTCTTC
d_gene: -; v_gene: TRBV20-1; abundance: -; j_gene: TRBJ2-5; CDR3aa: CSARGLTGEETQYF; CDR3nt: TGCAGTGCTAGAGGCCTAACCGGGGAAGAGACCCAGTACTTC
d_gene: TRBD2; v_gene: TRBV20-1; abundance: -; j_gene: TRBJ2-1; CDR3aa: CSGSSGFGSYNEQFF; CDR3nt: TGCAGTGGAAGTAGCGGGTTTGGATCCTACAATGAGCAGTTCTTC
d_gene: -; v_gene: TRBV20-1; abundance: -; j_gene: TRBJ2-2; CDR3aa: CSASGTTVTGELFF; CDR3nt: TGCAGTGCTTCCGGGACCACGGTTACCGGGGAGCTGTTTTTT
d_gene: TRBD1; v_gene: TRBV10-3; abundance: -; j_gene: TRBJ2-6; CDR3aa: CAITGPRGQGMSGANVLTF; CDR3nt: TGTGCCATCACCGGCCCCCGGGGACAGGGGATGTCTGGGGCCAACGTCCTGACTTTC
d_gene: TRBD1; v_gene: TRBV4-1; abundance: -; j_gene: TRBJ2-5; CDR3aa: CASSHLRGQRETQYF; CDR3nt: TGCGCCAGCAGCCACCTTAGGGGGCAGAGAGAGACCCAGTACTTC
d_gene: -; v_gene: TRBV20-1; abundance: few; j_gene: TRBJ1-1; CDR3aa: CSATNTEAFF; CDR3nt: TGCAGTGCTACGAACACTGAAGCTTTCTTT
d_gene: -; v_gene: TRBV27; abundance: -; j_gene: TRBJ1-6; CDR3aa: CASSPATGRNSPLHF; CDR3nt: TGTGCCAGCAGTCCCGCGACCGGTCGGAATTCACCCCTCCACTTT
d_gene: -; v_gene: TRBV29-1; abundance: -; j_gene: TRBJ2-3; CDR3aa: CSGGQSGADTQYF; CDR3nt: TGCAGCGGCGGACAGAGCGGCGCAGATACGCAGTATTTT
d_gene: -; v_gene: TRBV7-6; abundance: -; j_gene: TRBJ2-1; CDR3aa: CASSFIQGNEQFF; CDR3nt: TGTGCCAGCAGCTTTATCCAGGGCAATGAGCAGTTCTTC
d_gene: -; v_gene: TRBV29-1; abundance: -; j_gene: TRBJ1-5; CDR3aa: CSVIWGGNQPQHF; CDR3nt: TGCAGCGTCATTTGGGGTGGCAATCAGCCCCAGCATTTT
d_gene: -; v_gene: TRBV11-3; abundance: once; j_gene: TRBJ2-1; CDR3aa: CASSREAGSNEQFF; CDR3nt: TGTGCCAGCAGCCGTGAGGCGGGCTCTAATGAGCAGTTCTTC
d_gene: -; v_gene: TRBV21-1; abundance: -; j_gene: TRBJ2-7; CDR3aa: CASSKETRGPVYEQYF; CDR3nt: TGTGCCAGCAGCAAAGAGACGAGGGGGCCGGTCTACGAGCAGTACTTC
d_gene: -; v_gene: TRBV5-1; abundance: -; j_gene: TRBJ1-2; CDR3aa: CASSLGPGTVDGYTF; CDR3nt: TGCGCCAGCAGCTTGGGTCCAGGGACGGTGGACGGCTACACCTTC
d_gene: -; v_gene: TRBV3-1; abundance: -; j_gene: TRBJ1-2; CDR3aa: CASSYAGFYGYTF; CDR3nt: TGTGCCAGCAGTTACGCAGGGTTCTATGGCTACACCTTC
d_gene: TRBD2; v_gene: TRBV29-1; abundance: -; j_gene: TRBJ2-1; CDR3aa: CSGNRLAGGPAEQFF; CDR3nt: TGCAGCGGTAATCGACTAGCGGGGGGGCCTGCTGAGCAGTTCTTC
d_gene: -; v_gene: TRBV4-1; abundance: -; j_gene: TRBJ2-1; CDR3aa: CASSQGLGGRVSYNEQFF; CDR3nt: TGCGCCAGCAGCCAAGGGCTGGGGGGTAGGGTCTCCTACAATGAGCAGTTCTTC
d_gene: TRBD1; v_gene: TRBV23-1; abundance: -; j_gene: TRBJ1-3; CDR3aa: CASSPDRERNTIYF; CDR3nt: TGCGCCAGCAGCCCGGACAGGGAAAGAAACACCATATATTTT
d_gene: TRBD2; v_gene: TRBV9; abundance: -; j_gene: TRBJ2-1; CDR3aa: CASSVSGTSYNEQFF; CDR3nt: TGTGCCAGCAGCGTGAGCGGGACCTCCTACAATGAGCAGTTCTTC
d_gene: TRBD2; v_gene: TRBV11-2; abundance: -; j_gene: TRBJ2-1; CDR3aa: CASSLAGESNEQFF; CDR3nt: TGTGCCAGCAGTTTAGCGGGAGAATCCAATGAGCAGTTCTTC
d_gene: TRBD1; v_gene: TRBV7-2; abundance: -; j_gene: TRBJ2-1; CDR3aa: CASSRDRGEYNEQFF; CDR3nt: TGTGCCAGCAGTCGCGACAGGGGAGAGTACAATGAGCAGTTCTTC
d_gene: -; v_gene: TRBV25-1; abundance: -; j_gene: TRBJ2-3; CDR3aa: CASSEGLDTQYF; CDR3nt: TGTGCCAGCAGTGAGGGTCTGGATACGCAGTATTTT